Below, one TCR beta chain is given with its context. This clone's antigen is unknown. Per-base qualities were not stored, and no clone one base away is much larger. Germline trimming: 4 bases from V, 10 bases from J; junction bases outside gene matches: 7. Inclusive of the bounding cysteine and phenylalanine, the CDR3 is 14 residues long. The kept DNA is CDR3 alone, 42 bases in frame from the first base. CDR1 is given as SGHNT and CDR2 as YYREEE, both from the germline V gene (reference sequence). The donors were melanoma patients. The data were obtained in a study of CD4+ T cells in melanoma (dated by TCRdb to the early 2020s). Concerning the study at large: The study examined neoantigen-specific CD4+ T cells in human melanoma.

What the research found in general, with its limitations: The report described a correlation between neoantigen-specific CD4+ T cells and the function of CD8+ T cells, macrophages and B cells. Neoantigen-specific CD4+ T cells in melanoma were reported to show diverse differentiation states.

The library was prepared using the immunoSEQ multiplex PCR assay. Held by TCRdb, this immuneACCESS table contains in-frame sequences only and omits some clones. Under half of the omission traces to an unresolved V gene where checked; the cause of the rest is unknown. In this sample the table shows tens of thousands of clones, over 60% of which occur a single time. The top ten clonotypes cover roughly 4.4% of the sample. The sample was tumor tissue. The chain uses TRBV5-4 and TRBJ1-6; TRBD1 lines up with 8 middle nucleotides. This clonotype was obtained from a human donor with melanoma. The CDR3 is CASSPDRARSPLHF. The base sequence is TGTGCCAGCAGCCCGGACAGGGCGAGGTCACCCCTCCACTTT.